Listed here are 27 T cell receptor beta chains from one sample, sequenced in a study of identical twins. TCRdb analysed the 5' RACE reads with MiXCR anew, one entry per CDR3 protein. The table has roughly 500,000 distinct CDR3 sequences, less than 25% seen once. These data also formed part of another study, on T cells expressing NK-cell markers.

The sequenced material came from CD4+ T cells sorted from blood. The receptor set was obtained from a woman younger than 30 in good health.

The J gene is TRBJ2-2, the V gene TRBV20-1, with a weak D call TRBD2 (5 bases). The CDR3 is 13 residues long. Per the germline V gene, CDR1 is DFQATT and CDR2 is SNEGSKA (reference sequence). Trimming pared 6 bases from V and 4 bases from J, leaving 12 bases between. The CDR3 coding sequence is TGCAGTGCCTTAAGACTACCCACCGGGGAGCTGTTTTTT. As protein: CSALRLPTGELFF.

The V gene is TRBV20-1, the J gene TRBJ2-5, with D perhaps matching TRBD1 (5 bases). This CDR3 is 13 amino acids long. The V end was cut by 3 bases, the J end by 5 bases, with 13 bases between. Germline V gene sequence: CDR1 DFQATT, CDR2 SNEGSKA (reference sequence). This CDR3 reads CSASQGAGETQYF. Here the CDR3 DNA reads TGCAGTGCTAGTCAAGGGGCCGGGGAGACCCAGTACTTC.

The CDR3 sequence is CAITPGMDNEQFF. For the CDR3, the DNA is TGTGCCATCACCCCGGGAATGGACAATGAGCAGTTCTTC. The chain links TRBV10-3 to TRBJ2-1; D perhaps matches TRBD2 (5 bases). The CDR3 has 13 amino acids. Germline V gene sequence: CDR1 ENHRY, CDR2 SYGVKD. V lost 7 bases and J 5 bases, leaving 12 bases between the germline ends.

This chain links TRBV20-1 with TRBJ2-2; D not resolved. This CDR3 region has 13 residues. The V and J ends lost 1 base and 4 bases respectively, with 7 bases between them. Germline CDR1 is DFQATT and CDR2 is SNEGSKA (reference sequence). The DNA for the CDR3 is TGCAGTGCTAGAGTGGTCTCCACCGGGGAGCTGTTTTTT. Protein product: CSARVVSTGELFF.

CDR3 region: CASPGPLVYEQYF. CDR3 DNA sequence: TGTGCCAGCCCAGGGCCCCTGGTCTACGAGCAGTACTTC. The chain links TRBV6-1 to TRBJ2-7; tentative D call: TRBD1 (5 bases). Germline V gene lookup returns CDR1 MNHNS and CDR2 SASEGT. The V end lost 8 bases, the J end lost 3 bases, and 14 bases lay between the germline ends. The CDR3 has 13 residues.

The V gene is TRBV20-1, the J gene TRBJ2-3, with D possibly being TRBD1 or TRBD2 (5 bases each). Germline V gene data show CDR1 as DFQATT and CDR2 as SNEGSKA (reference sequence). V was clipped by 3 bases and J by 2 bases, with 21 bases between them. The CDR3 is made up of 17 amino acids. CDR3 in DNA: TGCAGTGCTAGTCCCCTCCTCCCCGGGACCATCACAGATACGCAGTATTTT. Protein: CSASPLLPGTITDTQYF.

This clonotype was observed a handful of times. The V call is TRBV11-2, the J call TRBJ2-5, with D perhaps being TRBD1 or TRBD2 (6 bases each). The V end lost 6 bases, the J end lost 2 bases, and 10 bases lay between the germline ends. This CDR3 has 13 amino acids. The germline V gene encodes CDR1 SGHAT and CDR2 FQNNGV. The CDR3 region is CASRKGGQETQYF. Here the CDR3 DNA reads TGTGCCAGCAGGAAGGGGGGACAAGAGACCCAGTACTTC. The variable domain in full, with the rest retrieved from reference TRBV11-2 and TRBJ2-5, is EAGVAQSPRYKIIEKRQSVAFWCNPISGHATLYWYQQILGQGPKLLIQFQNNGVVDDSQLPKDRFSAERLKGVDSTLKIQPAKLEDSAVYLCASRKGGQETQYFGPGTRLLVL.

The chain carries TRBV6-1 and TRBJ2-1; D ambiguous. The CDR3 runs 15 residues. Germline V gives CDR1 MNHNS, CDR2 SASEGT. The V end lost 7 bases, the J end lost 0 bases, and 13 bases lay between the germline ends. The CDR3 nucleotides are TGTGCCAGCAAGCTTCTGAGGAGCTCCTACAATGAGCAGTTCTTC. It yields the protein CASKLLRSSYNEQFF.

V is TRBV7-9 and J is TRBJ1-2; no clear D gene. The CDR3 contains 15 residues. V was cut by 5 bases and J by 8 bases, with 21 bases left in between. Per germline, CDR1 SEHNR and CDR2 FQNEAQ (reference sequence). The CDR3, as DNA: TGTGCCAGCAGCCCCGTTTGGTGGGGAATTCGGGGCTACACCTTC. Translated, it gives CASSPVWWGIRGYTF. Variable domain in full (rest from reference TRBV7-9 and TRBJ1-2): DTGVSQNPRHKITKRGQNVTFRCDPISEHNRLYWYRQTLGQGPEFLTYFQNEAQLEKSRLLSDRFSAERPKGSFSTLEIQRTEQGDSAMYLCASSPVWWGIRGYTFGSGTRLTVV.

CDR3 nucleotide sequence: TGTGCCAGCAGCCAAGCAGGGGCGGGAGGCGAGCAGTACTTC. Its translation is CASSQAGAGGEQYF. The gene calls are TRBV3-1 and TRBJ2-7; TRBD2 agrees at 8 bases. V lost 1 base and J lost 6; bases outside the gene matches: 5. The length of the CDR3 is 14 residues. Germline V CDR1 and CDR2: LGHDT, YNNKEL (reference sequence).

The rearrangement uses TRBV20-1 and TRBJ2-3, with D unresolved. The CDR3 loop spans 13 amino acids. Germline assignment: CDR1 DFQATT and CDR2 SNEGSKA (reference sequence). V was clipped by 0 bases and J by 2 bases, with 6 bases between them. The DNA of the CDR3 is TGCAGTGCTAGAGATGTCTCCACAGATACGCAGTATTTT. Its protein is CSARDVSTDTQYF.

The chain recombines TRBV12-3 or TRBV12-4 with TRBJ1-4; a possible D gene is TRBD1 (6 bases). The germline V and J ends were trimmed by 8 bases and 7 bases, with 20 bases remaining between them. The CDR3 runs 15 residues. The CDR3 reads CASAWRAGATEKLFF. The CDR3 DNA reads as TGTGCCAGCGCTTGGCGGGCAGGGGCGACTGAAAAACTGTTTTTT.

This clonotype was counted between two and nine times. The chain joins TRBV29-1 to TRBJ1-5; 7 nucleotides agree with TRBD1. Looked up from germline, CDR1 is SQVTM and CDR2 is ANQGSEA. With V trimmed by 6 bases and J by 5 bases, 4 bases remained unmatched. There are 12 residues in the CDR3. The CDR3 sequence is CSVRQGDQPQHF. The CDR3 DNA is TGCAGCGTGCGACAGGGAGATCAGCCCCAGCATTTT.

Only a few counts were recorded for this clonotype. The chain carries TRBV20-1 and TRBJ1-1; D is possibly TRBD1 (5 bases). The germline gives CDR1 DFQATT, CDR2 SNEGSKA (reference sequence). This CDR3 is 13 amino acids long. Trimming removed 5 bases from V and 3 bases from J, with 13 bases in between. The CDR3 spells CSARRGRDTEAFF. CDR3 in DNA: TGCAGTGCTCGCCGGGGGAGGGACACTGAAGCTTTCTTT.

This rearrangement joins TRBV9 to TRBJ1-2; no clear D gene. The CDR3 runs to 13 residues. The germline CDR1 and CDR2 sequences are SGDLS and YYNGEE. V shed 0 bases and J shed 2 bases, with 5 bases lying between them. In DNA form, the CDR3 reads TGTGCCAGCAGCGTAGAAGGAAACTATGGCTACACCTTC. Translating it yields CASSVEGNYGYTF.

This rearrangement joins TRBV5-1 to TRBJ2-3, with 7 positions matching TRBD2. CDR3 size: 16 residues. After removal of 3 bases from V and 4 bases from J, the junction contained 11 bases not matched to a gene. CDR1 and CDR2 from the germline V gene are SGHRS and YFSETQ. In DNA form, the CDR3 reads TGCGCCAGCAGCTACCACTCTGGGGGAGGGGCAGATACGCAGTATTTT. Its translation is CASSYHSGGGADTQYF.

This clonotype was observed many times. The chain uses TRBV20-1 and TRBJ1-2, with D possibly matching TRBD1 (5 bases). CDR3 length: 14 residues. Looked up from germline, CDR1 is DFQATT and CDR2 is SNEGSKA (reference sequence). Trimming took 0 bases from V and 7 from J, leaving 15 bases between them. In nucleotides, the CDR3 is TGCAGTGCTAGAGAGGAGGGGAACCCTCTTGGCTACACCTTC. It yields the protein CSAREEGNPLGYTF.

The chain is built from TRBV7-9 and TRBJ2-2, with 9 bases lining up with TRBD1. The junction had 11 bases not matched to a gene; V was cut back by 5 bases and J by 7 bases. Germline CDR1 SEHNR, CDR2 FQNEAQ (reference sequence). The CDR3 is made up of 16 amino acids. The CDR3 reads CASSPGTGNIFGELFF. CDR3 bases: TGTGCCAGCAGCCCCGGGACAGGGAACATATTCGGGGAGCTGTTTTTT.

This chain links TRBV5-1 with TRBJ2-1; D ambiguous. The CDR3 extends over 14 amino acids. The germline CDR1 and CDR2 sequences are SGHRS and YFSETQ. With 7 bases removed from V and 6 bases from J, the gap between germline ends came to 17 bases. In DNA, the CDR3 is TGCGCCAGCTCGCACCCAACGGACCCCAATGAGCAGTTCTTC. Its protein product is CASSHPTDPNEQFF.

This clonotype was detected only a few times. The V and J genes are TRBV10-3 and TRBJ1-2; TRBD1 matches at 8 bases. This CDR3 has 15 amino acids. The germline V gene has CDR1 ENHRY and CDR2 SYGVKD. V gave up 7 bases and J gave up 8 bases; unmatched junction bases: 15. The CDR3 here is CAITTQPGGYEGYTF. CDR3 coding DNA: TGTGCCATCACTACTCAACCAGGGGGCTATGAGGGCTACACCTTC.

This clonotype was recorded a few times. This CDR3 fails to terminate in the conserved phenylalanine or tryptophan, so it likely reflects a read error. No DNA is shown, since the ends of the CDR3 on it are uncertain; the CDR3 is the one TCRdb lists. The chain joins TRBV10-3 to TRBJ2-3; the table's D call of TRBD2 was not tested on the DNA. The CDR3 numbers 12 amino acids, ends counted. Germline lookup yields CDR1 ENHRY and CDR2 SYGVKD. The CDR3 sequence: CATQSLGTTISL.

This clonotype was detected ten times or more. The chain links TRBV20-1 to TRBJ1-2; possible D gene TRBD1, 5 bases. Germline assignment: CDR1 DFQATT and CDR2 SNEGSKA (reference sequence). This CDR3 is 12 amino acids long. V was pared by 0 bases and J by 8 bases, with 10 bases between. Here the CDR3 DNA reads TGCAGTGCTAGAGATCAGGGATGGGGCTACACCTTC. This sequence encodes CSARDQGWGYTF.

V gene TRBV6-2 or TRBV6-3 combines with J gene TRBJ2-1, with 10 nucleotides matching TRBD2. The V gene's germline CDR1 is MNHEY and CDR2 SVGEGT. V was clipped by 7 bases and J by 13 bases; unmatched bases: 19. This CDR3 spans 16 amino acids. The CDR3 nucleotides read TGTGCCAGCAACACCCTGTCCGGGACTAGCGACTATAAACAGTTCTTC. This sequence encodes CASNTLSGTSDYKQFF.

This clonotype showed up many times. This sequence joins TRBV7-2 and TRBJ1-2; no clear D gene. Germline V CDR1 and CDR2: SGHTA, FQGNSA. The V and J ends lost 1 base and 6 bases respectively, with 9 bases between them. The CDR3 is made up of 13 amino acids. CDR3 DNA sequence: TGTGCCAGCAGCTTAGGACGGTTTGATGGCTACACCTTC. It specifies CASSLGRFDGYTF.

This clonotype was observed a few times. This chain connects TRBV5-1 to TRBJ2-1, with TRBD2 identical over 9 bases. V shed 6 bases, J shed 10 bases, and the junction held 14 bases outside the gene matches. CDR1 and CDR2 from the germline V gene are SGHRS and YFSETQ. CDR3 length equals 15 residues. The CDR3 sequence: CASTPLVAGEEEQFF. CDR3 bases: TGCGCCAGCACCCCTCTTGTAGCGGGGGAGGAGGAGCAGTTCTTC.

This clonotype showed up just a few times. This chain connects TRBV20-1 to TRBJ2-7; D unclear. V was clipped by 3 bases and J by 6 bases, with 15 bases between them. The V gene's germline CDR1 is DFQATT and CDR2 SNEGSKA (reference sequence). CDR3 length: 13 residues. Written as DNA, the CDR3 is TGCAGTGCTAGGGCCCCCAATTCGGGCGAGCAGTACTTC. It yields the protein CSARAPNSGEQYF.

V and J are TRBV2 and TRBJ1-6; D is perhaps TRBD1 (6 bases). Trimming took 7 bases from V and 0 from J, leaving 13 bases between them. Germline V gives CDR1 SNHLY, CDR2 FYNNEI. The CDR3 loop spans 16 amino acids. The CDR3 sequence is CASITDRGSYNSPLHF. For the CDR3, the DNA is TGTGCCAGCATTACGGACAGAGGCTCCTATAATTCACCCCTCCACTTT.